Below are 28 T cell receptor beta chains sequenced from a single sample in a study of OX40 agonist ivuxolimab in advanced cancers. Library method: the immunoSEQ multiplex PCR assay. Imported from immuneACCESS, the table was reduced by TCRdb to in-frame sequences with V and J called. These copies leave out some clones; in studies compared against another copy, an unresolved V gene accounts for under half, and the cause of the remainder is not known. This sample is represented by around 70,000 clones; roughly 84% of them were singletons. The top ten hold roughly 0.85% of the sample. This specimen was CD4+ or CD8+ T cells sorted from blood, taken in a trial of the OX40 agonist ivuxolimab. The receptors were sampled from an adult with an advanced solid tumor such as melanoma, head and neck, liver or kidney cancer.

The chain combines TRBV10-3 with TRBJ2-3; 10 bases are a match to TRBD2. V shed 3 bases, J shed 4 bases, and the junction held 13 bases outside the gene matches. Germline CDR1 reads ENHRY; CDR2 reads SYGVKD. The CDR3 spans 18 residues. CDR3: CAISDSGLAGAGADTQYF. In DNA form, the CDR3 reads TGTGCCATCAGTGACTCAGGTCTAGCGGGAGCTGGGGCAGATACGCAGTATTTT.

The chain uses TRBV5-6 and TRBJ2-7; TRBD2 matches 15 bases. The CDR3 runs 16 residues. Trimming cost V 4 bases and J 7 bases; bases outside gene matches: 9. Germline assignment: CDR1 SGHDT and CDR2 YYEEEE. DNA of the CDR3: TGTGCCAGCAGCCTAGGACTAGCGGGGGGGCTGTGGGAGCAGTACTTC. This codes for CASSLGLAGGLWEQYF. The variable domain in full, with the rest retrieved from reference TRBV5-6 and TRBJ2-7, is DAGVTQSPTHLIKTRGQQVTLRCSPKSGHDTVSWYQQALGQGPQFIFQYYEEEERQRGNFPDRFSGHQFPNYSSELNVNALLLGDSALYLCASSLGLAGGLWEQYFGPGTRLTVT.

The chain carries TRBV7-3 and TRBJ2-3; 7 positions agree with TRBD2. The CDR3 has 15 amino acids. V shed 9 bases, J shed 2 bases, and the junction held 11 bases outside the gene matches. From germline, CDR1 is SGHTA and CDR2 FQGTGA. In DNA, the CDR3 is TGTGCCAGTTCCCTGGGGCTAGCGGACACAGATACGCAGTATTTT. Translation gives CASSLGLADTDTQYF. Full variable domain (remainder filled in from reference TRBV7-3 and TRBJ2-3): GAGVSQTPSNKVTEKGKYVELRCDPISGHTALYWYRQSLGQGPEFLIYFQGTGAADDSGLPNDRFFAVRPEGSVSTLKIQRTERGDSAVYLCASSLGLADTDTQYFGPGTRLTVL.

V and J are TRBV14 and TRBJ1-1; no firm D call. There are 15 residues in the CDR3. Germline V CDR1 and CDR2: SGHDN, FVKESK. Trimming shortened V by 5 bases and J by 2 bases, and 15 bases separated the two germline ends. CDR3 region: CASSRHTDGNTEAFF. CDR3 DNA sequence: TGTGCCAGCAGCAGACACACGGACGGAAACACTGAAGCTTTCTTT.

The chain employs TRBV19 and TRBJ2-3; D ambiguous. The CDR3 covers 16 residues. Trimming stripped 3 bases from V and 4 bases from J, with 17 bases between. In germline, CDR1 is LNHDA, CDR2 SQIVND (reference sequence). The CDR3 bases are TGTGCCAGTAGTATGGGTTTGGGCCAGTCCGCAGATACGCAGTATTTT. This encodes CASSMGLGQSADTQYF. The full variable domain, with the rest looked up from reference TRBV19 and TRBJ2-3, is DGGITQSPKYLFRKEGQNVTLSCEQNLNHDAMYWYRQDPGQGLRLIYYSQIVNDFQKGDIAEGYSVSREKKESFPLTVTSAQKNPTAFYLCASSMGLGQSADTQYFGPGTRLTVL.

The V and J genes are TRBV5-1 and TRBJ2-7, with TRBD1 identical over 9 bases. The CDR3 is made up of 12 amino acids. CDR1 is SGHRS, CDR2 YFSETQ, per germline. The CDR3 here is CASSSNRDRDDV. The CDR3 DNA reads TGTGCCAGCAGTTCCAACCGGGACAGGGACGATGTG.

The chain is built from TRBV28 and TRBJ1-2; possibly TRBD1 for D (6 bases). The ends were cut back, 3 bases at V and 8 bases at J, with 13 bases in the middle. The CDR3 sequence is 13 residues long. The V gene's germline CDR1 is MDHEN and CDR2 SYDVKM. CDR3 region: CASSFDRKGGYTF. CDR3 in DNA: TGTGCCAGCAGTTTTGACAGGAAGGGGGGCTACACCTTC.

This sequence joins TRBV4-2 and TRBJ2-3, with 14 bases lining up with TRBD2. Germline lookup yields CDR1 LGHNA and CDR2 YNFKEQ. V lost 6 bases and J lost 2; bases outside the gene matches: 1. The CDR3 extends over 15 amino acids. The chain's CDR3 is CASRGLAGDTDTQYF. The CDR3 DNA reads as TGTGCCAGCAGGGGACTAGCGGGGGACACAGATACGCAGTATTTT.

CDR3 sequence: CASSPSSDSYMNTEAFF. Written as DNA, the CDR3 is TGTGCCAGTAGTCCCTCATCGGACAGTTACATGAACACTGAAGCTTTCTTT. The chain links TRBV19 to TRBJ1-1, with D perhaps TRBD1 (6 bases). Germline V CDR1 and CDR2: LNHDA, SQIVND (reference sequence). Trimming removed 5 bases at V and 0 bases at J, with 19 bases between. The CDR3 consists of 17 residues.

The chain employs TRBV6-5 and TRBJ2-5; no definite D call. Germline CDR1 reads MNHEY; CDR2 reads SVGAGI. The CDR3 loop spans 14 amino acids. Trimming pared 2 bases from V and 1 base from J, leaving 8 bases between. CDR3 in amino acids: CASSYGRLQETQYF. CDR3 sequence (DNA): TGTGCCAGCAGTTACGGTCGGCTCCAAGAGACCCAGTACTTC.

The chain joins TRBV6-5 to TRBJ2-3, with D uncertain. Germline-derived CDR1 and CDR2 are MNHEY and SVGAGI. The V end was cut by 0 bases, the J end by 6 bases, with 10 bases between. The CDR3 has 14 amino acids. The CDR3 nucleotides read TGTGCCAGCAGTTACTCCCCACCGCCGGATACGCAGTATTTT. It codes for CASSYSPPPDTQYF.

The chain uses TRBV14 and TRBJ2-5; the D gene is possibly TRBD2 (5 bases). CDR1 and CDR2 (germline): SGHDN, FVKESK. V lost 1 base and J 5 bases, leaving 5 bases between the germline ends. This CDR3 spans 12 amino acids. The CDR3 loop reads CASSQGRETQYF. CDR3 sequence (DNA): TGTGCCAGCAGCCAAGGGAGGGAGACCCAGTACTTC.

The chain employs TRBV7-9 and TRBJ2-6, with 7 bases matching TRBD1. Germline-derived CDR1 and CDR2 are SEHNR and FQNEAQ (reference sequence). J lost 4 bases, V lost 5 bases, and 8 bases had no gene match. This CDR3 spans 16 amino acids. The CDR3 bases are TGTGCCAGCAGCCCGGGACAGCTCGGCGGGGCCAACGTCCTGACTTTC. Its translation is CASSPGQLGGANVLTF.

A few counts support this clone. V and J are TRBV4-2 and TRBJ1-2; D remains ambiguous. Trimming removed 1 base from V and 8 bases from J, with 14 bases in between. CDR3 length: 14 amino acids. Looked up from germline, CDR1 is LGHNA and CDR2 is YNFKEQ. The CDR3 region is CASSQVSGLRGYTF. As DNA, the CDR3 is TGTGCCAGCAGCCAAGTGTCAGGCCTGAGAGGCTACACCTTC.

This clone was counted between two and nine times. This chain uses TRBV19 with TRBJ1-5, with D possibly TRBD1 on 6 matching bases. This CDR3 spans 15 amino acids. From germline, CDR1 is LNHDA and CDR2 SQIVND (reference sequence). The V gene lost 4 bases and the J gene lost 4 bases, with 14 bases spanning the gap. CDR3 residues: CASSTYPDRNQPQHF. CDR3 DNA: TGTGCCAGTAGTACATACCCCGACAGGAATCAGCCCCAGCATTTT.

This chain connects TRBV18 to TRBJ2-1; a possible D gene is TRBD2 (5 bases). CDR3 size: 18 residues. CDR1 and CDR2 (germline): KGHSH, LQKENI. The V and J ends lost 6 bases and 0 bases respectively, with 21 bases between them. The CDR3 nucleotides are TGTGCCAGCTCCAACCCCCTTAGGCAAGGGAGCTCCTACAATGAGCAGTTCTTC. Translation: CASSNPLRQGSSYNEQFF.

The chain joins TRBV10-1 to TRBJ1-5; 9 bases are shared with TRBD1. Germline V gives CDR1 WNHNN, CDR2 SYGVQD (reference sequence). The trim removed 6 bases at V and 4 bases at J, leaving 4 bases unmatched. The CDR3 consists of 14 residues. This chain's CDR3 is CASRGTGQNQPQHF. The CDR3 nucleotides are TGCGCCAGCAGGGGGACAGGGCAGAATCAGCCCCAGCATTTT.

The chain joins TRBV19 to TRBJ1-2, with 9 positions matching TRBD1. V trimming: 5 bases; J trimming: 3 bases; junction bases outside the gene matches: 10. The germline gives CDR1 LNHDA, CDR2 SQIVND (reference sequence). There are 16 residues in the CDR3. The CDR3: CASSPPPGQGDYGYTF. The CDR3 nucleotides read TGTGCCAGTAGTCCTCCCCCGGGACAGGGAGACTATGGCTACACCTTC.

The rearrangement uses TRBV29-1 and TRBJ2-1; TRBD2 aligns across 9 bases. With 3 bases clipped from V and 8 bases from J, the junction kept 8 bases outside the gene matches. The CDR3 runs to 14 residues. CDR1 and CDR2 (germline): SQVTM, ANQGSEA. The CDR3 loop reads CSVDMAGGPDEQFF. The CDR3 bases are TGCAGCGTTGATATGGCGGGAGGGCCGGATGAGCAGTTCTTC.

J is TRBJ1-6 and V is TRBV27, with a weak D call TRBD1 (6 bases). This CDR3 spans 14 amino acids. Germline V CDR1 and CDR2: MNHEY, SMNVEV (reference sequence). With 8 bases removed from V and 10 bases from J, the gap between germline ends came to 18 bases. The CDR3 protein is CASGGGAFISPLHF. The CDR3 bases are TGTGCCAGCGGTGGGGGGGCGTTCATCTCACCCCTCCACTTT.

The chain employs TRBV2 and TRBJ1-2, with TRBD1 matching over 9 bases. The CDR3 spans 13 residues. Looked up from germline, CDR1 is SNHLY and CDR2 is FYNNEI. V lost 6 bases to trimming and J lost 6 bases; unmatched junction nucleotides: 5. The CDR3 here is CASSRTGGDGYTF. CDR3 sequence (DNA): TGTGCCAGCAGCCGTACAGGGGGCGATGGCTACACCTTC.

The sample holds a few counts of this clone. V and J are TRBV5-4 and TRBJ2-1; 8 bases fit TRBD1. The CDR3 sequence is 14 residues long. Germline lookup yields CDR1 SGHNT and CDR2 YYREEE (reference sequence). V lost 4 bases and J lost 4; bases outside the gene matches: 4. CDR3 sequence (DNA): TGTGCCAGCAGCGGACAGGGTGGTTACAATGAGCAGTTCTTC. Translated, it gives CASSGQGGYNEQFF.

The V gene is TRBV14, the J gene TRBJ2-5; 7 bases are shared with TRBD1. Germline CDR1 SGHDN, CDR2 FVKESK. The CDR3 length is 15 residues. The J segment lost 0 bases and the V segment lost 2 bases, leaving 3 bases of the junction unmatched. CDR3 sequence: CASSQLTGYQETQYF. CDR3 coding DNA: TGTGCCAGCAGCCAACTGACAGGGTACCAAGAGACCCAGTACTTC.

This chain links TRBV4-3 with TRBJ1-1, with a tentative D call TRBD1 (6 bases). V shed 0 bases and J shed 4 bases, with 12 bases lying between them. CDR1 and CDR2 (germline): LGHNA, YSLEER. This CDR3 has 15 amino acids. CDR3 sequence reads: CASSQEGHSGTEAFF. CDR3 nucleotide sequence: TGCGCCAGCAGCCAAGAGGGACATTCGGGCACTGAAGCTTTCTTT.

This clone was found a few times. The chain links TRBV5-1 to TRBJ2-7; 8 positions match TRBD2. Germline V gene sequence: CDR1 SGHRS, CDR2 YFSETQ. V shed 6 bases and J 3 bases; nucleotides not matched to a gene: 8. The CDR3 has 14 residues. The CDR3 DNA follows: TGCGCCAGCATGTCGAGCGGGAGAGACTACGAGCAGTACTTC. It translates to CASMSSGRDYEQYF.

The J gene is TRBJ1-6, the V gene TRBV7-2, with 9 bases lining up with TRBD1. Trimming removed 6 bases from V and 7 bases from J; junction bases left unmatched: 7. The CDR3 totals 15 residues. Germline loops: CDR1 SGHTA, CDR2 FQGNSA. CDR3 bases: TGTGCCAGCAGGTCACAGGGGGCGGGGAATTCACCCCTCCACTTT. It translates to CASRSQGAGNSPLHF.

The V call is TRBV7-2, the J call TRBJ2-7; TRBD2 is a possible D gene (5 bases). Trimming cost V 2 bases and J 5 bases, with 16 bases left between them. The CDR3 runs 15 residues. The germline V gene has CDR1 SGHTA and CDR2 FQGNSA. CDR3 DNA sequence: TGTGCCAGCAGCTTACAGCGGAGAAGCTTCCACGAGCAGTACTTC. Encoded protein: CASSLQRRSFHEQYF.

The chain carries TRBV27 and TRBJ2-3; tentatively, D is TRBD2 (5 bases). Germline CDR1 reads MNHEY; CDR2 reads SMNVEV (reference sequence). CDR3 size: 16 residues. Trimming pared 0 bases from V and 8 bases from J, leaving 18 bases between. CDR3: CASSLSEEGFGTTQYF. DNA for the CDR3: TGTGCCAGCAGTTTATCGGAGGAAGGTTTCGGCACTACGCAGTATTTT.